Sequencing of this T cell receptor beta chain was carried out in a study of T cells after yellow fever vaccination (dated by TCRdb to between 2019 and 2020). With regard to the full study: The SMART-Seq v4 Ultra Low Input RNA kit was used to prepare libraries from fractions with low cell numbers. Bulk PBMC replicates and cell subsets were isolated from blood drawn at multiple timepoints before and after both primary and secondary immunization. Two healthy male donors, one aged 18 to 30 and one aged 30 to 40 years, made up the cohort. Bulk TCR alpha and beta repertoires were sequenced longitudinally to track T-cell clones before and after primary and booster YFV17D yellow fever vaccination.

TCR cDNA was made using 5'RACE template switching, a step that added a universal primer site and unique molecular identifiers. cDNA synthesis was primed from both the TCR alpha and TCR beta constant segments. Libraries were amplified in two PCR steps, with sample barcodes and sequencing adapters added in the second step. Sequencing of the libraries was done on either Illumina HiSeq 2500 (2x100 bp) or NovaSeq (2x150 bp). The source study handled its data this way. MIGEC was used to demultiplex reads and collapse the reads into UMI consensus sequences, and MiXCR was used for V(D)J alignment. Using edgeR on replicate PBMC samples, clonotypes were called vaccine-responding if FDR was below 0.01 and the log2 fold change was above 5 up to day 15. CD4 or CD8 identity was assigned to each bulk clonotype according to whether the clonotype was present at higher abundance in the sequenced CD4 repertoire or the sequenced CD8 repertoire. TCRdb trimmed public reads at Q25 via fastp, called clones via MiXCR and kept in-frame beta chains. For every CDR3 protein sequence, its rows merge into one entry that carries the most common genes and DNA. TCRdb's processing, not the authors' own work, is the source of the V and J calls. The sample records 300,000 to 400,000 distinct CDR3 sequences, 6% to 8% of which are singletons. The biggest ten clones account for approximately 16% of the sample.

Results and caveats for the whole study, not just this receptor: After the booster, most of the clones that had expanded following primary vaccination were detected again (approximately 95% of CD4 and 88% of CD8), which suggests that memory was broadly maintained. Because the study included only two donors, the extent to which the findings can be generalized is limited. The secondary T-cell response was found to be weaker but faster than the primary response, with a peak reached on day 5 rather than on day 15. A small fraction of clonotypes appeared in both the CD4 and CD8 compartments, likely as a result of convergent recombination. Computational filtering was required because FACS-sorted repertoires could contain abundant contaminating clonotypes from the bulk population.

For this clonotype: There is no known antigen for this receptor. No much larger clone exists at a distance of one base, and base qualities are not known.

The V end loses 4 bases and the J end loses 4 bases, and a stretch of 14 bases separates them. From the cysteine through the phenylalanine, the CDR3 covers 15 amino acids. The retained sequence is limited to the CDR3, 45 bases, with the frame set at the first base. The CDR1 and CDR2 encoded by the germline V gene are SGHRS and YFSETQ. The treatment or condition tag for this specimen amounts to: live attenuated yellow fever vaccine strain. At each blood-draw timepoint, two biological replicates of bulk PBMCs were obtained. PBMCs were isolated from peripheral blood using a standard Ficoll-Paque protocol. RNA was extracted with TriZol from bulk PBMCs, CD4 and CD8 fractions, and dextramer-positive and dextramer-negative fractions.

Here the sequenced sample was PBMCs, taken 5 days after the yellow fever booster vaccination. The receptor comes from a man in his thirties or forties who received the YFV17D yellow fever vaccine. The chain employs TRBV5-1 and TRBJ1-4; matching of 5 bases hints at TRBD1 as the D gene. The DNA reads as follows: TGCGCCAGCAGCCCTTTTAGGGGTGGTAATGAAAAACTGTTTTTT. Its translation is CASSPFRGGNEKLFF. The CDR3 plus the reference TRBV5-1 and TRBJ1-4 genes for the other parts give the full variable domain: KAGVTQTPRYLIKTRGQQVTLSCSPISGHRSVSWYQQTPGQGLQFLFEYFSETQRNKGNFPGRFSGRQFSNSRSEMNVSTLELGDSALYLCASSPFRGGNEKLFFGSGTQLSVL.